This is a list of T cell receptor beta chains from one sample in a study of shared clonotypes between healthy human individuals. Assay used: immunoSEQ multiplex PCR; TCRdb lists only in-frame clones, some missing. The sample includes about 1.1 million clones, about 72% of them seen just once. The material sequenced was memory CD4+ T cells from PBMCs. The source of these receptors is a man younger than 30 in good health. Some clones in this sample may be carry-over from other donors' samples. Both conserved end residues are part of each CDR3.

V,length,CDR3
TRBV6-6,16,CASCALSASGYNEQFF
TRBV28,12,CASGARAYEQYF
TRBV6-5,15,CASSYHTSGHNEQFF
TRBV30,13,CAWGGGTGTEAFF
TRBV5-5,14,CASSLGQGIETQYF
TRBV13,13,CASSRDRDIRAFF
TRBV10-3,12,CATRPNTGELFF
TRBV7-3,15,CASSSGGSSYNEQFF
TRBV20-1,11,CSATLGNEQYF
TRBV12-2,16,CASRPWDRASTDTQYF
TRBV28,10,CASSLYEQYF
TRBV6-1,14,CASSEAGSSDTQYF
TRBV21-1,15,CASSKREQPTEKLFF
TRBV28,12,CASSLSKGAQYF
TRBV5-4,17,CASSRGLAGGVGNEQFF
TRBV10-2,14,CASSWTGNTGELFF
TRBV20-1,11,CSAPNLETQYF
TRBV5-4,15,CASSLRDRGNYGYTF
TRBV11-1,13,CASSLRWGDGYTF
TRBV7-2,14,CASSPDRGFDEQYF
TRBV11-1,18,CASSLNRRQGVSNTEAFF
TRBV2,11,CASSLPGPQHF
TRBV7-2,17,CASTSKGSSSMNTEAFF
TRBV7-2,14,CASRTESSYNEQFF
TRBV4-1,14,CASRLRHTTYEQYF
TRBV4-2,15,CASSQDWGAGTEAFF
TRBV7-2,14,CASSPGGRWEKLFF
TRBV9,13,CASSAPNNEKLFF
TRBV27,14,CASSRTGGNTEAFF
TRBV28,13,CASSGRGGQGYTF
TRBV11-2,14,CASSSNPGHFEQYF
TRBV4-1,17,CASSQGQGQGRSDEQFF
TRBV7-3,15,CASSPPGQGLSEQYF
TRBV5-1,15,CASSLVGDPTGELFF
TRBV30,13,CAWRLGTPYEQYF
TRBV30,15,CAWSVGTSVYNEQFF
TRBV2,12,CASRASTYEQYF
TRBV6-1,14,CASRIRSTYNEQFF
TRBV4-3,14,CASSQAPRGYEQYF
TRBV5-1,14,CASSLGSYQETQYF
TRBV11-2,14,CASSLLGAYEKLFF
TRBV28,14,CASSEQGEGYGYTF
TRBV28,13,CASSLQASYEQYF
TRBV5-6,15,CASSRGGGGGTEAFF
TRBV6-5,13,CASQTPQGTEAFF
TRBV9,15,CASSATGGGNSPLHF
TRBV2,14,CASRDGGSNYGYTF
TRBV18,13,CASSDRGDTEAFF
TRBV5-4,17,CASSRSPKTWTEETQYF
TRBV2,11,CASSDTGEQYF
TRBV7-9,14,CASSSGLSQETQYF
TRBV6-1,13,CASSATVNTEAFF
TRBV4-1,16,CASSHNIGDSGNTIYF
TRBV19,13,CASTPSGRTEAFF
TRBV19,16,CASSIGGGLSRYEQYF
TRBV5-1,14,CASSVPASYNEQFF
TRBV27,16,CASSLQAGARTDTQYF
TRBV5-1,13,CASSLTGWAEAFF
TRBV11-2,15,CASSLGGTGSYEQYF